This T cell receptor (beta chain) was sequenced in a study of cytomegalovirus exposure and HLA in healthy donors. Unrecorded immune exposures were likely, despite nominal health at sampling. Primers included in the PCR were 60 Vbeta and 13 Jbeta primers. Produced via immunoSEQ multiplex PCR; TCRdb's table is partial and in-frame only. This table has fewer than 90,000 clones, around 80% appearing once. The V gene end was trimmed by 2 bases and the J gene end by 6 bases; junction bases not matched to a gene: 7. In germline, CDR1 is WSHSY, CDR2 SAAADI. This CDR3 has 15 amino acids. Remarks on this clone: What it binds is unknown.

General study results and limits: According to reports, the classifier identified cytomegalovirus status with high specificity and sensitivity. A reported reduction in N-insertions relative to the approximately 670-donor mean was seen in an Asian-associated ancestry cluster in a later analysis.

The chain combines TRBV10-2 with TRBJ1-2; TRBD1 matches 9 bases. Sequencing input: PBMCs. This sequence originates from a male donor in good health and CMV-seropositive. CDR3 DNA: TGCGCCAGCAGTGAGCTCAGGACAGGGGCGAATGGCTACACCTTC. The encoded protein is CASSELRTGANGYTF.